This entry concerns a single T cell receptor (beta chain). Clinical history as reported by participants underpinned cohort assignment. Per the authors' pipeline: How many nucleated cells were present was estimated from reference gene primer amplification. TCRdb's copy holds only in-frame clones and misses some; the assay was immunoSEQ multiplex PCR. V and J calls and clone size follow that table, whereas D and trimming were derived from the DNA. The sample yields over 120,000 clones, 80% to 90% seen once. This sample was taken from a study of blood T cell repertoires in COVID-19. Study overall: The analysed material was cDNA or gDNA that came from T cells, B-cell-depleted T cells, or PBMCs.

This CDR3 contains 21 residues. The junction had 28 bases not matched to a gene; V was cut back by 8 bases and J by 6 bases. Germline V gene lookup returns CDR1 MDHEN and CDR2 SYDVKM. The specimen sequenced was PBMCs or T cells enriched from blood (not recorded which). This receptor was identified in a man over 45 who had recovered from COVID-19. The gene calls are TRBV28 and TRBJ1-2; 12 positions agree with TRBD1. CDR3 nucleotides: TGTGCCAGCGAGTCACCTTCGTTACGCGGGACAGGGGGCGTGAGGAAGGATGGCTACACCTTC. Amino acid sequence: CASESPSLRGTGGVRKDGYTF.